Presented here are 17 T cell receptor beta chains from one specimen sequenced in a study of monozygotic twins with inflammatory bowel disease. TCRdb re-called the 5' RACE reads and shows each CDR3 protein once, DNA omitted. This sample's table has 300,000 to 400,000 distinct CDR3 sequences. The sample taken for sequencing was blood. The receptor set was obtained from a human donor with ulcerative colitis or Crohn's disease, or a healthy co-twin of an affected twin (not recorded which).

The J gene is TRBJ2-2, the V gene TRBV15. The CDR3 covers 17 residues. Germline V CDR1 and CDR2: LNHNV, YYDKDF (reference sequence). This CDR3 is CATSSVVTVRRTGELFF.

The chain couples TRBV20-1 to TRBJ2-7; with no DNA, the TCRdb D assignment of TRBD2 cannot be verified. This CDR3 comprises 15 residues. Per the germline V gene, CDR1 is DFQATT and CDR2 is SNEGSKA (reference sequence). Here the CDR3 reads CSTRDLAGGFIEQYF.

This rearrangement joins TRBV7-9 to TRBJ2-2; TCRdb's D call of TRBD1 is untestable without DNA. CDR1 is SEHNR and CDR2 is FQNEAQ in the germline V gene (reference sequence). This CDR3 has 14 residues. Here the CDR3 reads CASSVVRGTGELFF.

The rearrangement uses TRBV20-1 and TRBJ2-1; TCRdb proposes TRBD2, but this gene call is untestable without DNA. The germline V gene has CDR1 DFQATT and CDR2 SNEGSKA (reference sequence). The CDR3 consists of 16 residues. The CDR3 here is CSASTSATGAYNEQFF.

The chain has TRBV24-1 and TRBJ2-1; TCRdb designates TRBD1, a call that cannot be tested without DNA. The CDR3 totals 18 residues. Germline CDR1 and CDR2: KGHDR and SFDVKD. The CDR3 loop is CATSLTQQGGELYNEQFF.

This chain connects TRBV18 to TRBJ2-7. This CDR3 has 13 residues. Germline V lookup: CDR1 KGHSH, CDR2 LQKENI. This CDR3 reads CASRQGTGDQQYF.

This sequence joins TRBV29-1 and TRBJ2-2; TCRdb gives TRBD1 as the D gene, but with no DNA this cannot be confirmed. The length of the CDR3 is 13 residues. Germline CDR1 is SQVTM and CDR2 is ANQGSEA. This CDR3 is CSVGTGGTGELFF.

The chain employs TRBV12-3 or TRBV12-4 and TRBJ1-2; TCRdb calls TRBD1, which cannot be checked without DNA. The CDR3 totals 13 residues. The CDR3 loop reads CATRPGVPYGYTF.

The chain couples TRBV4-3 to TRBJ2-3. The CDR3 sequence is 17 residues long. Germline-derived CDR1 and CDR2 are LGHNA and YSLEER. CDR3 in amino acids: CASSQDGLKRGADTQYF.

The rearrangement links TRBV5-1 to TRBJ2-3; TCRdb outputs TRBD1, but without DNA this stays unchecked. Germline assignment: CDR1 SGHRS and CDR2 YFSETQ. This CDR3 comprises 16 residues. CDR3 protein: CASSLGSGGVTDTQYF.

This rearrangement joins TRBV20-1 to TRBJ2-5; TCRdb designates TRBD1, a call that cannot be tested without DNA. The CDR3 totals 16 residues. CDR1 and CDR2 (germline): DFQATT, SNEGSKA (reference sequence). CDR3 protein: CSADDGTVNSEETQYF.

This chain joins TRBV27 and TRBJ2-7; TCRdb lists TRBD2, though no DNA is available to test this call. The CDR3 sequence is 17 residues long. Germline CDR1 MNHEY, CDR2 SMNVEV (reference sequence). This CDR3 is CASARSVGTSLSYEQYF.

V is TRBV10-3 and J is TRBJ2-2. This CDR3 has 13 residues. Germline V CDR1 and CDR2: ENHRY, SYGVKD. This CDR3 is CASREVGTGELFF.

This CDR3 is CASSAFGVAGELFF. V gene TRBV6-1 combines with J gene TRBJ2-2. This CDR3 comprises 14 residues. Per germline, CDR1 MNHNS and CDR2 SASEGT.

This chain uses TRBV11-2 with TRBJ2-1; as DNA is missing, the TRBD2 call by TCRdb cannot be tested. The germline V gene has CDR1 SGHAT and CDR2 FQNNGV. The CDR3 spans 13 residues. This chain's CDR3 is CASRPTSSNEQFF. Full variable domain (outside the CDR3, taken from reference TRBV11-2 and TRBJ2-1): EAGVAQSPRYKIIEKRQSVAFWCNPISGHATLYWYQQILGQGPKLLIQFQNNGVVDDSQLPKDRFSAERLKGVDSTLKIQPAKLEDSAVYLCASRPTSSNEQFFGPGTRLTVL.

The V and J genes are TRBV4-3 and TRBJ2-5; TCRdb selects TRBD2, and the lack of DNA leaves this call unchecked. Germline V gene lookup returns CDR1 LGHNA and CDR2 YSLEER. The CDR3 has 17 amino acids. CDR3 protein: CASSRREFLGGVETQYF.

The chain recombines TRBV15 with TRBJ2-7; TCRdb names TRBD1, which stays unverified in the absence of DNA. Per the germline V gene, CDR1 is LNHNV and CDR2 is YYDKDF (reference sequence). The CDR3 loop spans 16 amino acids. CDR3 residues: CATSRDRPGQSYEQYF.